Listed below are T cell receptor beta chains from one sample, sequenced in a study of cytomegalovirus exposure and HLA in healthy donors. Produced via immunoSEQ multiplex PCR; TCRdb's table is partial and in-frame only. This repertoire shows some 90,000 clones, around 96% found once; its top ten account for about 0.8%. Sequencing input: PBMCs. Every receptor here comes from a man aged 18-30 years in good health and CMV-seronegative. Each CDR3 is given with its conserved first and last residue. D genes are given only for firm matches. The size of a clone is reported for some rows only, either as once, few or many, or as a class for expanded clones.

17	TRBD2	TRBV27	TRBJ2-3	once	CASILRTSGLHTDTQYF	TGTGCCAGCATCTTAAGGACTAGCGGTTTGCACACAGATACGCAGTATTTT
13	TRBD1	TRBV11-2	TRBJ1-1	-	CASTYTGDTEAFF	TGTGCCAGCACCTACACAGGGGACACTGAAGCTTTCTTT
17	-	TRBV4-1	TRBJ1-5	-	CASSQAGTLYSNQPQHF	TGCGCCAGCAGCCAAGCCGGGACACTGTATAGCAATCAGCCCCAGCATTTT
14	-	TRBV5-6	TRBJ2-5	-	CASSPMQGQETQYF	TGTGCCAGCAGCCCGATGCAGGGTCAAGAGACCCAGTACTTC
18	-	TRBV4-1	TRBJ2-7	-	CASSLITGTGTSSYEQYF	TGCGCCAGCAGCCTAATAACGGGCACCGGGACTTCCTCCTACGAGCAGTACTTC
15	TRBD1	TRBV2	TRBJ1-2	-	CASSESTGEISGYTF	TGTGCCAGCAGTGAATCAACAGGGGAAATAAGTGGCTACACCTTC
14	TRBD2	TRBV10-2	TRBJ2-1	-	CASLAGVRGAEQFF	TGCGCCAGTCTAGCGGGAGTACGAGGCGCTGAGCAGTTCTTC
15	TRBD1	TRBV5-1	TRBJ2-7	-	CASTYGTDISYEQYF	TGCGCCAGCACCTACGGGACAGATATCTCCTACGAGCAGTACTTC
14	-	TRBV11-2	TRBJ2-2	-	CASSLATATGELFF	TGTGCCAGCAGCTTAGCTACCGCCACCGGGGAGCTGTTTTTT
17	TRBD2	TRBV9	TRBJ2-1	-	CASSPPTGTSSYNEQFF	TGTGCCAGCAGCCCACCGACCGGGACTAGCTCCTACAATGAGCAGTTCTTC
13	TRBD1	TRBV5-1	TRBJ1-2	-	CASSPGTGGGYTF	TGCGCCAGCAGCCCGGGGACAGGGGGCGGCTACACCTTC
15	-	TRBV7-6	TRBJ2-7	-	CASSLEQGRTYEQYF	TGTGCCAGCAGCTTAGAACAGGGGAGGACCTACGAGCAGTACTTC
15	TRBD1	TRBV9	TRBJ1-1	-	CASSSGGLANTEAFF	TGTGCCAGCAGCTCAGGGGGCCTCGCGAACACTGAAGCTTTCTTT
15	TRBD2	TRBV27	TRBJ2-3	-	CASSLWRGGTDTQYF	TGTGCCAGCAGTTTGTGGCGGGGAGGGACAGATACGCAGTATTTT
13	TRBD2	TRBV11-2	TRBJ2-1	-	CASRLAGGNEQFF	TGTGCCAGCCGGCTAGCGGGAGGCAATGAGCAGTTCTTC
15	-	TRBV27	TRBJ2-1	-	CASGQDYFSYNEQFF	TGTGCCAGCGGGCAAGACTACTTCTCCTACAATGAGCAGTTCTTC
15	-	TRBV29-1	TRBJ2-5	-	CSARRGFGSQETQYF	TGCAGCGCCCGGAGGGGATTTGGGAGTCAAGAGACCCAGTACTTC
15	-	TRBV5-1	TRBJ2-5	once	CASSLGGVEQETQYF	TGCGCCAGCAGCTTAGGGGGAGTAGAGCAAGAGACCCAGTACTTC
14	TRBD1	TRBV30	TRBJ2-2	-	CAWTRDRRTGELFF	TGTGCCTGGACCCGGGACAGGCGCACCGGGGAGCTGTTTTTT
13	-	TRBV6-5	TRBJ1-2	-	CASRTESNYGYTF	TGTGCCAGCAGGACAGAGTCGAACTATGGCTACACCTTC
11	-	TRBV2	TRBJ2-7	-	CASRAVYEQYF	TGTGCCAGCAGGGCAGTCTACGAGCAGTACTTC
15	-	TRBV7-9	TRBJ2-1	-	CASNPIGSSYNEQFF	TGTGCCAGCAACCCTATCGGGAGCTCCTACAATGAGCAGTTCTTC
19	TRBD1	TRBV27	TRBJ1-2	many	CASSLFSPGTGGVAYGYTF	TGTGCCAGCAGTTTATTTTCCCCCGGGACAGGGGGCGTCGCGTATGGCTACACCTTC
13	TRBD1	TRBV6-6	TRBJ1-1	-	CASTWDSSTEAFF	TGTGCCAGCACCTGGGACAGCAGCACTGAAGCTTTCTTT
13	TRBD2	TRBV6-1	TRBJ2-2	once	CASSSREAGELFF	TGTGCCAGCAGTTCTCGGGAGGCCGGGGAGCTGTTTTTT
14	TRBD1	TRBV6-1	TRBJ2-7	-	CASSGGTVNYEQYF	TGTGCCAGCAGTGGGGGGACAGTGAACTACGAGCAGTACTTC
14	-	TRBV5-4	TRBJ1-2	-	CASSLGAGYYGYTF	TGTGCCAGCAGCTTGGGTGCGGGATACTATGGCTACACCTTC